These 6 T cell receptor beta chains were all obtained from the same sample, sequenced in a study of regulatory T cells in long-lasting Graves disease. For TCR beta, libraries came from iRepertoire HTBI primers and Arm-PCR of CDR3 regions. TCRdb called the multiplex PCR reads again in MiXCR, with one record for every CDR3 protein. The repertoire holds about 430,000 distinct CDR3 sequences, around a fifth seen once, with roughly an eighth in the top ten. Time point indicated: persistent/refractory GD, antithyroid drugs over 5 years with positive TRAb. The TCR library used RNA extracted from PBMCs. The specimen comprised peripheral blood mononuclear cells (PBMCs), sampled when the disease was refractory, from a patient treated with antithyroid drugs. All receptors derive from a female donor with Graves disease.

The chain's CDR3 is CASSQGHPRSSYEQYF. CDR3 in DNA: TGTGCCAGTAGTCAGGGACACCCGAGGAGCTCCTACGAGCAGTACTTC. The chain is built from TRBV19 and TRBJ2-7; D possibly corresponds to TRBD1 (6 bases). V gave up 5 bases and J gave up 0 bases, with 17 bases separating them. The CDR3 spans 16 residues. CDR1 is LNHDA and CDR2 is SQIVND in the germline V gene (reference sequence).

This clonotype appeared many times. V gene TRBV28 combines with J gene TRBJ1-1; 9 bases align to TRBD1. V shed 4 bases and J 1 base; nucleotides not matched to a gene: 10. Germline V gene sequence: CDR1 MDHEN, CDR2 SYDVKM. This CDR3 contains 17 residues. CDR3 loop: CASSSLGQGFKNTEAFF. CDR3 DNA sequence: TGTGCCAGCAGTTCCCTTGGACAGGGGTTTAAGAACACTGAAGCTTTCTTT.

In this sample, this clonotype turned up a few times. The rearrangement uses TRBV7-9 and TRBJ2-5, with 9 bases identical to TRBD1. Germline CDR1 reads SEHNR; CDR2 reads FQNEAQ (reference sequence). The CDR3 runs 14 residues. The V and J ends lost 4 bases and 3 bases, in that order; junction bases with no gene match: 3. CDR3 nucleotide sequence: TGTGCCAGCAGCTATTGGGACAGGGAAGAGACCCAGTACTTC. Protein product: CASSYWDREETQYF.

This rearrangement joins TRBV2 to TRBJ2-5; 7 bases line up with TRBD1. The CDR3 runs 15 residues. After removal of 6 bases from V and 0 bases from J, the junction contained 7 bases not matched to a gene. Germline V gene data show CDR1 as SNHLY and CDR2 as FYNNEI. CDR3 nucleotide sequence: TGTGCCAGCAGCCTAGAGGGACAGTACCAAGAGACCCAGTACTTC. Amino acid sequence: CASSLEGQYQETQYF.

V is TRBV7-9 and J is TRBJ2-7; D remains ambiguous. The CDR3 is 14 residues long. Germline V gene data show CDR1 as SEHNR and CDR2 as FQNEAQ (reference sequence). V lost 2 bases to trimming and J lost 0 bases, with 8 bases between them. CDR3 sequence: CASSLQESSYEQYF. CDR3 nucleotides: TGTGCCAGCAGCTTACAGGAGAGCTCCTACGAGCAGTACTTC.

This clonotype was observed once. CDR3 sequence reads: CASLRGGTGRGANVLTF. The CDR3 DNA is TGTGCCAGCCTAAGGGGCGGAACCGGTAGAGGGGCCAACGTCCTGACTTTC. The genes are TRBV7-9 and TRBJ2-6; maybe TRBD1 (5 bases). This CDR3 is 17 amino acids long. From germline, CDR1 is SEHNR and CDR2 FQNEAQ (reference sequence). Deletions cut 8 bases from V and 4 bases from J, with 21 bases between.